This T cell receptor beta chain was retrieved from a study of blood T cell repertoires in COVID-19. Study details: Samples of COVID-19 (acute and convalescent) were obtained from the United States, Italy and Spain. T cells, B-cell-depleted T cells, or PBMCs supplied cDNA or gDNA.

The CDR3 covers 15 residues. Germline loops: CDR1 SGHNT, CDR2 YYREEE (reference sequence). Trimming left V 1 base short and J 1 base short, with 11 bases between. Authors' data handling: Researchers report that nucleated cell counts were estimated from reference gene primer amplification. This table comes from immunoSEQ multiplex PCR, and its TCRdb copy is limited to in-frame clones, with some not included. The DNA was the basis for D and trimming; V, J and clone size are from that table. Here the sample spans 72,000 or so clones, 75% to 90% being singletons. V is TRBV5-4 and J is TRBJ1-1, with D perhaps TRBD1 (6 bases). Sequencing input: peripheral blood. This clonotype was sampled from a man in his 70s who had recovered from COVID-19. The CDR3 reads CASSLMGARNTEAFF. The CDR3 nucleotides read TGTGCCAGCAGCTTGATGGGGGCCCGGAACACTGAAGCTTTCTTT.